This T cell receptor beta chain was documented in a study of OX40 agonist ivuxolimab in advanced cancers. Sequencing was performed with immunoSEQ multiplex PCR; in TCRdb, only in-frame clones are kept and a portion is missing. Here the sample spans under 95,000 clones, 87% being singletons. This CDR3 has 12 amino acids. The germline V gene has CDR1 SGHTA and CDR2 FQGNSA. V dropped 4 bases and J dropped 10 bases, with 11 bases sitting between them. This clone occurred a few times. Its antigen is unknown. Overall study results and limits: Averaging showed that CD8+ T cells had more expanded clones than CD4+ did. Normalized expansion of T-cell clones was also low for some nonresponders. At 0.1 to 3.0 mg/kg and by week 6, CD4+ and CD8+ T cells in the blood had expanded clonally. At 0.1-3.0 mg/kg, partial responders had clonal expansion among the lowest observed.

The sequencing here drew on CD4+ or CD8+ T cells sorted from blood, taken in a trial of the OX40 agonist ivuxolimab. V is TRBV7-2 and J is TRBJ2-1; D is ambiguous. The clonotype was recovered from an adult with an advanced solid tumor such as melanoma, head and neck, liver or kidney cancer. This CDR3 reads CASSSLTWEQFF. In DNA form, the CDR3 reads TGTGCCAGCAGCTCTCTGACCTGGGAGCAGTTCTTC. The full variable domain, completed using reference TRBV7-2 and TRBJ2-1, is GAGVSQSPSNKVTEKGKDVELRCDPISGHTALYWYRQSLGQGLEFLIYFQGNSAPDKSGLPSDRFSAERTGGSVSTLTIQRTQQEDSAVYLCASSSLTWEQFFGPGTRLTVL.